A single sample is the source of the 22 T cell receptor beta chains below, sequenced in a study of vaccination effects on CD4 cells after COVID-19 (dated by TCRdb to between 2021 and 2024). In the ViraFEST assay, PBMC were stimulated with viral peptide pools, and antigen-specific CD4+ T cell clonotypes were then identified by expansion using TCR sequencing. After less than eleven days of culture, CD4+ T cells were isolated with the EasySep CD4+ T cell isolation kit. Healthy vaccine recipients had no prior SARS-CoV-2 infection, confirmed by negative nucleocapsid antibodies before and after vaccination. These receptors' targets are unknown. Receptor amplification or capture employed the immunoSEQ multiplex PCR assay. TCRdb's version of the immuneACCESS table is confined to in-frame rearrangements and falls short of the full clone set. An unresolved V gene accounts for under half of the shortfall where checked; the remainder is of unknown origin. This sample is represented by some 41,000 clones; roughly 62% of them were singletons. The ten top clones hold just under 15% of the sample.

The sequences come from CD4+ T cells from PBMCs cultured with HCoV-OC43 spike peptides, collected before COVID-19 vaccination. In the paper's terms, the cell subset or site label means: HCoV-OC43 spike overlapping peptide pool stimulation. These TCRs come from a human donor who received a COVID-19 vaccine.

The rearrangement links TRBV6-5 to TRBJ2-7, with 9 bases aligning to TRBD1. From germline, CDR1 is MNHEY and CDR2 SVGAGI. V trimming: 0 bases; J trimming: 7 bases; junction bases outside the gene matches: 10. The CDR3 is 16 amino acids. This CDR3 reads CASSYSGQGFFWEQYF. The CDR3 nucleotides are TGTGCCAGCAGTTACTCGGGACAGGGATTCTTTTGGGAGCAGTACTTC.

The CDR3 bases are TGTGCCAGTAGTAGCCCTTGGGGGGCGGGCGGTCATCGGGCCTACAATGAGCAGTTCTTC. It is translated as CASSSPWGAGGHRAYNEQFF. This chain links TRBV19 with TRBJ2-1, with D perhaps being TRBD1 or TRBD2 (6 bases each). This CDR3 region has 20 residues. Germline V gene lookup returns CDR1 LNHDA and CDR2 SQIVND (reference sequence). With 4 bases removed from V and 2 bases from J, the gap between germline ends came to 27 bases.

This chain joins TRBV10-2 and TRBJ2-7; the D gene is possibly TRBD2 (5 bases). Trimming cost V 5 bases and J 0 bases, with 20 bases left between them. The CDR3 is made up of 17 amino acids. Germline V gene data show CDR1 as WSHSY and CDR2 as SAAADI. The CDR3 here is CASSLSSLLRRSYEQYF. The CDR3 DNA reads as TGCGCCAGCAGTTTGTCTAGCCTACTACGCCGCTCCTACGAGCAGTACTTC.

The chain couples TRBV6-5 to TRBJ1-3; TRBD1 is a possible D gene (6 bases). The CDR3 sequence is 14 residues long. Germline CDR1 MNHEY, CDR2 SVGAGI. V dropped 6 bases and J dropped 0 bases, with 9 bases sitting between them. The CDR3 is CASRGGRSGNTIYF. CDR3 DNA sequence: TGTGCCAGCAGGGGGGGGCGCTCTGGAAACACCATATATTTT.

The chain has TRBV13 and TRBJ1-3; 7 bases are a match to TRBD1. J lost 2 bases, V lost 8 bases, and 6 bases had no gene match. The length of the CDR3 is 14 residues. The germline gives CDR1 PRHDT, CDR2 FYEKMQ (reference sequence). In nucleotides, the CDR3 is TGTGCCAGCCGGGGAAGGGGGCCTGGAAACACCATATATTTT. Encoded protein: CASRGRGPGNTIYF.

The chain joins TRBV5-1 to TRBJ1-1, with D maybe TRBD1 (6 bases). CDR3 length equals 15 residues. V lost 4 bases and J 1 base, leaving 14 bases between the germline ends. Germline assignment: CDR1 SGHRS and CDR2 YFSETQ. The CDR3 sequence: CASSPSARGNTEAFF. The CDR3 bases are TGCGCCAGCAGCCCCTCGGCCAGGGGGAACACTGAAGCTTTCTTT.

The chain couples TRBV29-1 to TRBJ2-5; D call uncertain. The CDR3 contains 13 residues. CDR1 SQVTM and CDR2 ANQGSEA come from the germline V gene. The V end lost 5 bases, the J end lost 4 bases, and 14 bases lay between the germline ends. The CDR3, as DNA: TGCAGCGTTAAACAGCCTGTGTTAGAGACCCAGTACTTC. Translating it yields CSVKQPVLETQYF.

This clone showed up just a few times. J is TRBJ2-5 and V is TRBV15, with unresolved D. Per germline, CDR1 LNHNV and CDR2 YYDKDF (reference sequence). Trimming took 0 bases from V and 5 from J, leaving 4 bases between them. This CDR3 region has 12 residues. CDR3 sequence: CATSRDWETQYF. CDR3 nucleotide sequence: TGTGCCACCAGCAGAGATTGGGAGACCCAGTACTTC.

V is TRBV12-5 and J is TRBJ2-3; 8 positions match TRBD2. The V and J ends lost 5 bases and 1 base, in that order; junction bases with no gene match: 5. The length of the CDR3 is 15 residues. Germline CDR1 reads LGHNT; CDR2 reads FRNRAP. The CDR3 loop reads CASGRTSLGTDTQYF. The CDR3, as DNA: TGTGCTAGTGGTCGGACTAGCCTCGGCACAGATACGCAGTATTTT.

The chain combines TRBV3-1 (or the pseudogene TRBV3-2) with TRBJ1-6; D not certain. Trimming pared 0 bases from V and 1 base from J, leaving 13 bases between. The CDR3 is 18 amino acids. Germline loops: CDR1 LGHDT, CDR2 YNNKEL (reference sequence). The CDR3 reads CASSQDWRERSYNSPLHF. For the CDR3, the DNA is TGTGCCAGCAGCCAAGATTGGAGGGAGAGGTCCTATAATTCACCCCTCCACTTT.

The rearrangement joins TRBV4-1 to TRBJ2-1, with a tentative D call TRBD1 (5 bases). With 1 base removed from V and 0 bases from J, the gap between germline ends came to 10 bases. This CDR3 region has 16 residues. Germline V gene sequence: CDR1 MGHRA, CDR2 YSYEKL. The CDR3: CASSQGTPSSYNEQFF. CDR3 nucleotides: TGCGCCAGCAGCCAAGGGACACCGAGCTCCTACAATGAGCAGTTCTTC.

This clone was found a few times. The CDR3 sequence is CASSFASGGDGYTF. DNA of the CDR3: TGCGCCAGCAGCTTCGCCTCAGGGGGCGATGGCTACACCTTC. This chain uses TRBV5-1 with TRBJ1-2; 8 bases are a match to TRBD1. V lost 2 bases, J lost 6 bases, and 6 bases stayed unmatched. Germline lookup yields CDR1 SGHRS and CDR2 YFSETQ. The CDR3 consists of 14 residues.

This clone turned up a few times. The chain combines TRBV5-1 with TRBJ1-1; perhaps TRBD1 as D (5 bases). CDR3 length: 14 amino acids. V lost 0 bases and J lost 1, with 7 bases in between. Germline CDR1 SGHRS, CDR2 YFSETQ. The CDR3: CASSLGDGNTEAFF. DNA for the CDR3: TGCGCCAGCAGCTTGGGGGACGGGAACACTGAAGCTTTCTTT.

The chain is built from TRBV3-1 (or the pseudogene TRBV3-2) and TRBJ1-1; 8 bases align to TRBD1. The CDR3 sequence is 13 residues long. Germline V CDR1 and CDR2: LGHDT, YNNKEL (reference sequence). The junction had 4 bases not matched to a gene; V was cut back by 3 bases and J by 7 bases. The CDR3 spells CASSQSRGREAFF. DNA for the CDR3: TGTGCCAGCAGCCAGAGCAGGGGGCGTGAAGCTTTCTTT.

The chain is built from TRBV18 and TRBJ2-1; D tentatively reads TRBD1 or TRBD2 (5 bases each). Trimming stripped 4 bases from V and 0 bases from J, with 10 bases between. The germline CDR1 and CDR2 sequences are KGHSH and LQKENI. CDR3 length equals 15 residues. The CDR3 protein is CASSRDGLSYNEQFF. Here the CDR3 DNA reads TGTGCCAGCTCACGGGACGGCCTCTCCTACAATGAGCAGTTCTTC.

This sequence joins TRBV5-1 and TRBJ1-1; D is unclear. Germline V CDR1 and CDR2: SGHRS, YFSETQ. The V end lost 2 bases, the J end lost 3 bases, and 5 bases lay between the germline ends. The CDR3 extends over 12 amino acids. The DNA for the CDR3 is TGCGCCAGCAGCTTCGTCGACACTGAAGCTTTCTTT. Translating gives CASSFVDTEAFF.

J is TRBJ2-1 and V is TRBV30; 9 nucleotides agree with TRBD2. Germline-derived CDR1 and CDR2 are GTSNPN and SVGIG (reference sequence). CDR3 size: 15 residues. V lost 4 bases, J lost 9 bases, and 13 bases stayed unmatched. The CDR3 nucleotides are TGTGCCTGGAAGGAGCGGGGGGCTTTATTTTCTGAGCAGTTCTTC. It translates to CAWKERGALFSEQFF.

A few counts support this clone. The rearrangement uses TRBV18 and TRBJ2-7; possible D gene TRBD2, 6 bases. The CDR3 runs 16 residues. Germline loops: CDR1 KGHSH, CDR2 LQKENI. V was shortened by 3 bases and J by 0 bases, with 15 bases between the two germline ends. CDR3: CASSPMAGTVSYEQYF. The CDR3 nucleotides read TGTGCCAGCTCACCGATGGCGGGAACAGTCTCCTACGAGCAGTACTTC.

The V and J genes are TRBV3-1 (or the pseudogene TRBV3-2) and TRBJ2-2; 8 positions match TRBD2. V gave up 4 bases and J gave up 6 bases; unmatched junction bases: 10. Germline lookup yields CDR1 LGHDT and CDR2 YNNKEL (reference sequence). The CDR3 sequence is 16 residues long. CDR3 protein: CASSPGTSIPSGELFF. DNA of the CDR3: TGTGCCAGCAGCCCCGGGACTAGTATCCCCTCCGGGGAGCTGTTTTTT.

This clone was observed a handful of times. The chain recombines TRBV6-4 with TRBJ1-2, with 8 bases lining up with TRBD1. V was pared by 10 bases and J by 4 bases, with 11 bases of the junction left unmatched. The CDR3 is made up of 14 amino acids. CDR1 MRHNA and CDR2 SNTAGT come from the germline V gene. The CDR3 sequence: CANFDWTGPYGYTF. The CDR3 coding sequence is TGTGCCAACTTTGATTGGACAGGGCCCTATGGCTACACCTTC.

In its sample, this clone was seen a few times. This chain joins TRBV9 and TRBJ1-1; D unclear. Germline CDR1 reads SGDLS; CDR2 reads YYNGEE. V lost 3 bases, J lost 3 bases, and 12 bases lay in between. The CDR3 is 14 amino acids. CDR3 sequence (DNA): TGTGCCAGCAGCGCCCGGGATCGCGACACTGAAGCTTTCTTT. This sequence encodes CASSARDRDTEAFF.

The chain is built from TRBV5-1 and TRBJ2-5, with D tentatively TRBD1 (6 bases). CDR1 is SGHRS and CDR2 is YFSETQ in the germline V gene. This CDR3 has 15 amino acids. Trimming stripped 0 bases from V and 1 base from J, with 10 bases between. The CDR3 DNA is TGCGCCAGCAGCTTGGATCTAGGGGGCCAAGAGACCCAGTACTTC. It encodes CASSLDLGGQETQYF.